These 21 T cell receptor beta chains came from one sample sequenced in a study of T cell responses to AZD1222 COVID-19 vaccine. TCRdb's table, derived via immunoSEQ multiplex PCR, lists solely in-frame clones and lacks some. The sample carries 140,000 to 150,000 clones, about 93% recorded once. The starting material was peripheral blood, obtained on day 0 of AZD1222 vaccination. These receptors were obtained from an adult in good health.

The CDR3 spells CASNVRGGSTDTQYF. The DNA of the CDR3 is TGTGCCAGCAACGTTCGGGGGGGATCCACAGATACGCAGTATTTT. The genes are TRBV7-2 and TRBJ2-3; 8 nucleotides align to TRBD2. V shed 7 bases and J 2 bases; nucleotides not matched to a gene: 8. CDR3 length: 15 residues. The germline gives CDR1 SGHTA, CDR2 FQGNSA.

V gene TRBV4-1 combines with J gene TRBJ1-1, with D unresolved. V lost 2 bases to trimming and J lost 4 bases, with 8 bases between them. CDR1 is MGHRA and CDR2 is YSYEKL in the germline V gene. CDR3 length: 13 residues. The CDR3 is CASSQKISTEAFF. The CDR3 nucleotides read TGCGCCAGCAGCCAAAAAATATCCACTGAAGCTTTCTTT.

The chain couples TRBV5-5 to TRBJ1-5; 7 nucleotides match TRBD1. The CDR3 has 14 residues. The V gene's germline CDR1 is SGHKS and CDR2 YYEKEE (reference sequence). With V trimmed by 4 bases and J by 7 bases, 8 bases remained unmatched. Here the CDR3 reads CASSGQAMGQPQHF. The DNA for the CDR3 is TGTGCCAGCAGCGGACAGGCAATGGGACAGCCCCAGCATTTT.

The chain combines TRBV9 with TRBJ1-6; maybe TRBD1 (5 bases). The germline CDR1 and CDR2 sequences are SGDLS and YYNGEE. Trimming removed 0 bases at V and 9 bases at J, with 10 bases between. CDR3 length: 14 amino acids. The CDR3 region is CASSVAGQGSPLHF. The CDR3 DNA follows: TGTGCCAGCAGCGTAGCCGGGCAGGGTTCACCCCTCCACTTT.

This chain joins TRBV7-9 and TRBJ2-1; no clear D. Trimming cost V 3 bases and J 4 bases, with 13 bases left between them. This CDR3 is 15 amino acids long. Germline V lookup: CDR1 SEHNR, CDR2 FQNEAQ (reference sequence). In DNA form, the CDR3 reads TGTGCCAGCAGCTTTTTAGGTACCCCTTACAATGAGCAGTTCTTC. Translating gives CASSFLGTPYNEQFF.

This rearrangement joins TRBV3-1 (or the pseudogene TRBV3-2) to TRBJ2-4; possible D gene TRBD2, 6 bases. Germline CDR1 reads LGHDT; CDR2 reads YNNKEL (reference sequence). The CDR3 is made up of 13 amino acids. V gave up 5 bases and J gave up 11 bases, with 16 bases separating them. DNA of the CDR3: TGTGCCAGCAGCAACCGCCGGGAGTCCCTTCAGTACTTC. Encoded protein: CASSNRRESLQYF.

The chain uses TRBV4-2 and TRBJ2-7, with D maybe TRBD2 (5 bases). CDR1 is LGHNA, CDR2 YNFKEQ, per germline. The V end lost 2 bases, the J end lost 1 base, and 9 bases lay between the germline ends. This CDR3 comprises 14 residues. CDR3 DNA sequence: TGTGCCAGCAGCCAAAGCCGGGATTCCTACGAGCAGTACTTC. Protein product: CASSQSRDSYEQYF.

CDR3: CASSLTGTGGTEAFF. CDR3 nucleotide sequence: TGCGCCAGCAGCTTAACCGGGACAGGGGGCACTGAAGCTTTCTTT. The chain links TRBV5-1 to TRBJ1-1; TRBD1 matches at 11 bases. V lost 2 bases to trimming and J lost 4 bases; unmatched junction nucleotides: 4. From germline, CDR1 is SGHRS and CDR2 YFSETQ. The CDR3 spans 15 residues. The full variable domain, rest sourced from reference TRBV5-1 and TRBJ1-1, is KAGVTQTPRYLIKTRGQQVTLSCSPISGHRSVSWYQQTPGQGLQFLFEYFSETQRNKGNFPGRFSGRQFSNSRSEMNVSTLELGDSALYLCASSLTGTGGTEAFFGQGTRLTVV.

The chain links TRBV5-1 to TRBJ1-2; TRBD1 matches at 9 bases. This CDR3 has 15 amino acids. Losses at the gene ends were 0 bases for V and 4 bases for J; bases not matched to a gene: 4. CDR1 SGHRS and CDR2 YFSETQ come from the germline V gene. CDR3 in amino acids: CASSLVGQGPYGYTF. CDR3 in DNA: TGCGCCAGCAGCTTGGTGGGACAGGGACCCTATGGCTACACCTTC.

In its sample, this clone was seen once. This chain connects TRBV19 to TRBJ1-1; D is possibly TRBD1 (5 bases). The V gene's germline CDR1 is LNHDA and CDR2 SQIVND (reference sequence). V dropped 2 bases and J dropped 5 bases, with 15 bases sitting between them. The CDR3 is 15 amino acids. The CDR3 DNA reads as TGTGCCAGTAGTATACGGGGAATTGCAGGGACTGAAGCTTTCTTT. Translation gives CASSIRGIAGTEAFF.

The chain combines TRBV5-4 with TRBJ1-1; 7 nucleotides align to TRBD1. Germline values: CDR1 SGHNT, CDR2 YYREEE (reference sequence). The CDR3 runs 12 residues. V trimming: 3 bases; J trimming: 7 bases; junction bases outside the gene matches: 3. CDR3 in amino acids: CASSWRDSEAFF. CDR3 sequence (DNA): TGTGCCAGCAGCTGGCGGGACAGTGAAGCTTTCTTT.

Only a few counts were recorded for this clone. Germline and junction disagree at one end, which may indicate a read error. The rearrangement links TRBV14 to TRBJ2-1; the D gene is possibly TRBD1 (5 bases). Germline lookup yields CDR1 SGHDN and CDR2 FVKESK. CDR3 length: 16 amino acids. The CDR3 spells CASSQDETDSYNEQFF. The CDR3 DNA is TGTGCCAGCAGTCAAGACGAGACAGACTCCTACAATGAGCAGTTCTTC.

J is TRBJ1-6 and V is TRBV5-8; D call uncertain. The CDR3 is made up of 14 amino acids. V was cut by 0 bases and J by 6 bases, with 7 bases left in between. The germline CDR1 and CDR2 sequences are SGHTS and YDEGEE. The CDR3 bases are TGTGCCAGCAGCTTGGTCTTCACTAATTCACCCCTCCACTTT. Translation gives CASSLVFTNSPLHF.

The rearrangement joins TRBV19 to TRBJ2-1; no clear D. From germline, CDR1 is LNHDA and CDR2 SQIVND (reference sequence). CDR3 length equals 14 residues. Trimming stripped 6 bases from V and 7 bases from J, with 16 bases between. In DNA, the CDR3 is TGTGCCAGTAGCCATGGGTATATTGCGAATGAGCAGTTCTTC. Residues: CASSHGYIANEQFF. Drawing the rest from reference TRBV19 and TRBJ2-1, the complete variable domain is DGGITQSPKYLFRKEGQNVTLSCEQNLNHDAMYWYRQDPGQGLRLIYYSQIVNDFQKGDIAEGYSVSREKKESFPLTVTSAQKNPTAFYLCASSHGYIANEQFFGPGTRLTVL.

The chain couples TRBV9 to TRBJ2-2; D call uncertain. CDR1 and CDR2 (germline): SGDLS, YYNGEE. The CDR3 length is 13 residues. V was pared by 3 bases and J by 0 bases, with 3 bases between. CDR3 nucleotides: TGTGCCAGCAGCGGAACGAACACCGGGGAGCTGTTTTTT. Protein product: CASSGTNTGELFF.

V usage is TRBV5-1 and J usage is TRBJ1-5, with no clear D. Germline values: CDR1 SGHRS, CDR2 YFSETQ. The length of the CDR3 is 15 residues. The V and J ends lost 0 bases and 4 bases respectively, with 11 bases between them. CDR3 nucleotide sequence: TGCGCCAGCAGCTTGGTAAGCGGCGGGAATCAGCCCCAGCATTTT. Translated, it gives CASSLVSGGNQPQHF.

The CDR3 loop reads CASSTPAYTGELFF. In nucleotides, the CDR3 is TGTGCCAGCAGCACGCCCGCTTACACCGGGGAGCTGTTTTTT. The chain has TRBV7-8 and TRBJ2-2, with D unresolved. This CDR3 has 14 amino acids. With 5 bases removed from V and 3 bases from J, the gap between germline ends came to 10 bases. Germline V gene data show CDR1 as SGHVS and CDR2 as FQNEAQ.

The chain is built from TRBV7-2 and TRBJ2-7, with 8 bases that match TRBD1. The CDR3 runs to 18 residues. Trimming removed 2 bases from V and 4 bases from J; junction bases left unmatched: 16. Per the germline V gene, CDR1 is SGHTA and CDR2 is FQGNSA. The CDR3, as DNA: TGTGCCAGCAGCTTAAGGACAGGGTCCCGCGTTTACAGTTACGAGCAGTACTTC. Amino acids: CASSLRTGSRVYSYEQYF.

The rearrangement links TRBV18 to TRBJ1-1; weak D call: TRBD1 (5 bases). The CDR3 extends over 15 amino acids. CDR1 is KGHSH and CDR2 is LQKENI in the germline V gene. V was shortened by 3 bases and J by 6 bases, with 17 bases between the two germline ends. The CDR3 reads CASSPPAQGRAEAFF. The CDR3 DNA is TGTGCCAGCTCACCGCCCGCCCAGGGTAGGGCTGAAGCTTTCTTT.

This CDR3 reads CASSQMYLPGTGGLRTQYF. The CDR3 DNA follows: TGCGCCAGCAGCCAAATGTACTTGCCCGGGACAGGGGGCTTAAGGACCCAGTACTTC. The chain has TRBV4-1 and TRBJ2-5; 12 bases align to TRBD1. This CDR3 spans 19 amino acids. V dropped 2 bases and J dropped 7; count of bases not matched to a gene: 17. Germline values: CDR1 MGHRA, CDR2 YSYEKL.

V is TRBV10-1 and J is TRBJ1-1; possibly TRBD1 for D (5 bases). V lost 8 bases and J 1 base, leaving 14 bases between the germline ends. Germline assignment: CDR1 WNHNN and CDR2 SYGVQD (reference sequence). The length of the CDR3 is 14 residues. CDR3 DNA: TGCGCCAGCCAAAGAGACAGATCGAACACTGAAGCTTTCTTT. It translates to CASQRDRSNTEAFF.